Presented here are 30 T cell receptor beta chains from one specimen sequenced in a study of cytomegalovirus exposure and HLA in healthy donors (dated by TCRdb to the late 2010s). Library construction relied on the immunoSEQ multiplex PCR assay. The multiplex PCR relied on a mix of 60 forward primers for TCR Vbeta segments and 13 reverse primers for TCR Jbeta segments. TCRdb holds this immuneACCESS table with in-frame rearrangements only. Some clones are missing; in checked studies, unresolved V genes explain under half, and the rest has no known cause. This sample gives approximately 95,000 clones in total; around 75% of them show up just once. The ten largest make up 9.5% to 12% of the sample. Material: PBMCs. The origin of the receptors is a man between 18 and 29 years old in good health and CMV-seropositive.

This clone was detected only a few times. The CDR3, as DNA: TGTGCCAGCAGTCGACAGGGGCTCAAAAACACCGGGGAGCTGTTTTTT. Amino acids: CASSRQGLKNTGELFF. The chain links TRBV2 to TRBJ2-2, with 8 bases that match TRBD1. Germline CDR1 and CDR2: SNHLY and FYNNEI. The CDR3 contains 16 residues. The trim removed 5 bases at V and 2 bases at J, leaving 7 bases unmatched. The full variable domain, in which reference TRBV2 and TRBJ2-2 provide the parts outside the CDR3, is EPEVTQTPSHQVTQMGQEVILRCVPISNHLYFYWYRQILGQKVEFLVSFYNNEISEKSEIFDDQFSVERPDGSNFTLKIRSTKLEDSAMYFCASSRQGLKNTGELFFGEGSRLTVL.

DNA of the CDR3: TGTGCCAGCTCAGTACAGGGAGGCACAGATACGCAGTATTTT. Translation: CASSVQGGTDTQYF. The chain couples TRBV18 to TRBJ2-3; a weak D match, TRBD1 (6 bases). The CDR3 consists of 14 residues. The germline CDR1 and CDR2 sequences are KGHSH and LQKENI. The V and J ends lost 5 bases and 1 base respectively, with 10 bases between them.

The CDR3 coding sequence is TGTGCCAGCAGCTCCCGCGGGGCAACTAATGAAAAACTGTTTTTT. Translating gives CASSSRGATNEKLFF. The chain recombines TRBV5-4 with TRBJ1-4; D gene ambiguous. Germline V gene data show CDR1 as SGHNT and CDR2 as YYREEE (reference sequence). Trimming took 3 bases from V and 0 from J, leaving 9 bases between them. The CDR3 totals 15 residues.

The rearrangement uses TRBV5-1 and TRBJ2-5; unclear D gene. Germline V gene sequence: CDR1 SGHRS, CDR2 YFSETQ. The CDR3 sequence is 13 residues long. V gave up 9 bases and J gave up 5 bases, with 17 bases separating them. CDR3 coding DNA: TGCGCCACCTCCTCAACAGTTAGTGAGACCCAGTACTTC. Its translation: CATSSTVSETQYF.

V usage is TRBV6-1 and J usage is TRBJ2-7, with 9 bases aligning to TRBD1. The CDR3 runs to 16 residues. Germline CDR1 reads MNHNS; CDR2 reads SASEGT. J lost 1 base, V lost 4 bases, and 8 bases had no gene match. The CDR3 is CASSGGQGHRSYEQYF. CDR3 nucleotides: TGTGCCAGCAGTGGGGGACAGGGTCATCGGTCCTACGAGCAGTACTTC.

The CDR3 nucleotides read TGTGCCAGCTCACCCCCCTCCCTCGGACAGGGCGGTGGCTACACCTTC. It translates to CASSPPSLGQGGGYTF. The chain has TRBV18 and TRBJ1-2; 8 bases agree with TRBD1. CDR1 is KGHSH, CDR2 LQKENI, per germline. This CDR3 region has 16 residues. Trimming took 3 bases from V and 7 from J; bases not matched to a gene: 13.

The chain links TRBV7-2 to TRBJ2-1; maybe TRBD2 (7 bases). V was shortened by 2 bases and J by 6 bases, with 17 bases between the two germline ends. CDR3 length equals 16 residues. In germline, CDR1 is SGHTA, CDR2 FQGNSA. The CDR3 DNA reads TGTGCCAGCAGCTTATTCGATGGGGGGGGCCTCAATGAGCAGTTCTTC. It encodes CASSLFDGGGLNEQFF.

In DNA form, the CDR3 reads TGTGCCAGCACCTGGGAGCCGAACTATGGCTACACCTTC. Residues: CASTWEPNYGYTF. The rearrangement joins TRBV6-6 to TRBJ1-2; D unresolved. This CDR3 region has 13 residues. The V gene's germline CDR1 is MNHNY and CDR2 SVGAGI (reference sequence). Trimming took off 7 bases at V and 2 bases at J, with 11 bases between the two ends.

J is TRBJ2-4 and V is TRBV29-1; D may be TRBD1 (6 bases). Germline V gives CDR1 SQVTM, CDR2 ANQGSEA. Between the trimmed V and J ends, which lost 6 bases and 0 bases, there was a span of 15 bases. The CDR3 contains 15 residues. CDR3 nucleotides: TGCAGCGTAACCGGACAGACTCTAGCCAAAAACATTCAGTACTTC. Translation gives CSVTGQTLAKNIQYF.

The chain recombines TRBV19 with TRBJ2-2; TRBD1 aligns across 10 bases. CDR3 length: 15 amino acids. Germline values: CDR1 LNHDA, CDR2 SQIVND (reference sequence). Losses at the gene ends were 4 bases for V and 5 bases for J; bases not matched to a gene: 4. CDR3 nucleotide sequence: TGTGCCAGTAGTACCAGGACAGGGGGGACCGGGGAGCTGTTTTTT. Its translation is CASSTRTGGTGELFF.

The gene calls are TRBV5-1 and TRBJ2-5, with 10 bases matching TRBD2. The junction had 6 bases not matched to a gene; V was cut back by 5 bases and J by 2 bases. CDR1 SGHRS and CDR2 YFSETQ come from the germline V gene. The CDR3 runs to 15 residues. This chain's CDR3 is CASRPASGSQETQYF. The DNA for the CDR3 is TGCGCCAGCAGACCTGCTAGCGGGAGTCAAGAGACCCAGTACTTC. The full variable domain, in which reference TRBV5-1 and TRBJ2-5 provide the parts outside the CDR3, is KAGVTQTPRYLIKTRGQQVTLSCSPISGHRSVSWYQQTPGQGLQFLFEYFSETQRNKGNFPGRFSGRQFSNSRSEMNVSTLELGDSALYLCASRPASGSQETQYFGPGTRLLVL.

This clone turned up a few times. V gene TRBV2 combines with J gene TRBJ2-3; unclear D gene. Germline V gene sequence: CDR1 SNHLY, CDR2 FYNNEI. The CDR3 has 12 amino acids. Trimming removed 6 bases from V and 3 bases from J, with 7 bases in between. CDR3 DNA sequence: TGTGCCAGCAGGTCGGGTACAGATACGCAGTATTTT. It codes for CASRSGTDTQYF.

The gene calls are TRBV5-5 and TRBJ2-7; TRBD1 might be the D (6 bases). The CDR3 loop spans 14 amino acids. The ends were cut back, 0 bases at V and 7 bases at J, with 14 bases in the middle. The germline V gene has CDR1 SGHKS and CDR2 YYEKEE (reference sequence). CDR3 bases: TGTGCCAGCAGCTTGGACAGGGCCCCGGGGGAGCAGTACTTC. Its protein is CASSLDRAPGEQYF.

This chain uses TRBV18 with TRBJ1-4; tentatively, D is TRBD1 (6 bases). CDR3 size: 18 residues. V was trimmed by 2 bases and J by 0 bases, leaving 16 bases between them. Germline V gene sequence: CDR1 KGHSH, CDR2 LQKENI. The CDR3 region has the DNA TGTGCCAGCTCACCAGCGTGGGACACTATCGCAACTAATGAAAAACTGTTTTTT. The encoded protein is CASSPAWDTIATNEKLFF.

This chain links TRBV2 with TRBJ1-3, with a weak D call TRBD1 (5 bases). This CDR3 is built from 14 residues. CDR1 is SNHLY, CDR2 FYNNEI, per germline. V was trimmed by 6 bases and J by 4 bases, leaving 13 bases between them. CDR3 sequence: CASSSRVYGNTIYF. CDR3 DNA: TGTGCCAGCAGCTCCAGGGTATACGGAAACACCATATATTTT. The whole variable domain, filled in from reference TRBV2 and TRBJ1-3, reads EPEVTQTPSHQVTQMGQEVILRCVPISNHLYFYWYRQILGQKVEFLVSFYNNEISEKSEIFDDQFSVERPDGSNFTLKIRSTKLEDSAMYFCASSSRVYGNTIYFGEGSWLTVV.

V gene TRBV4-1 combines with J gene TRBJ1-2; no clear D. Trimming shortened V by 1 base and J by 4 bases, and 13 bases separated the two germline ends. Germline V gene data show CDR1 as MGHRA and CDR2 as YSYEKL. The CDR3 has 15 residues. CDR3 residues: CASSQGDGGSYGYTF. CDR3 DNA sequence: TGCGCCAGCAGCCAAGGAGATGGCGGATCCTATGGCTACACCTTC.

V usage is TRBV6-5 and J usage is TRBJ1-5, with 8 bases matching TRBD1. The germline gives CDR1 MNHEY, CDR2 SVGAGI. The V gene end was trimmed by 5 bases and the J gene end by 7 bases; junction bases not matched to a gene: 7. CDR3 length: 14 residues. The CDR3 sequence: CASSAGQGRQPQHF. For the CDR3, the DNA is TGTGCCAGCAGTGCTGGACAGGGCCGCCAGCCCCAGCATTTT.

CDR3: CASSITPHRGRKETQYF. The CDR3 DNA is TGTGCCAGTAGTATTACGCCCCACAGGGGAAGGAAAGAGACCCAGTACTTC. The chain joins TRBV19 to TRBJ2-5; 7 bases are a match to TRBD1. CDR3 length equals 17 residues. CDR1 and CDR2 (germline): LNHDA, SQIVND (reference sequence). The ends lost 3 bases at V and 3 bases at J; junction bases unmatched: 13.

The rearrangement uses TRBV2 and TRBJ1-1; D remains ambiguous. Germline CDR1 is SNHLY and CDR2 is FYNNEI. This CDR3 is built from 15 residues. V lost 7 bases and J lost 0, with 15 bases in between. The CDR3 nucleotides are TGTGCCAGCAAATTAACTGAGTCGATGAACACTGAAGCTTTCTTT. Encoded protein: CASKLTESMNTEAFF.

Only a few counts were recorded for this clone. This sequence joins TRBV28 and TRBJ1-4, with 7 positions matching TRBD1. Germline V gene lookup returns CDR1 MDHEN and CDR2 SYDVKM. V dropped 6 bases and J dropped 7; count of bases not matched to a gene: 5. The CDR3 sequence is 13 residues long. DNA for the CDR3: TGTGCCAGCAGGGGACAGTTGGGTGAAAAACTGTTTTTT. This sequence encodes CASRGQLGEKLFF.

The V and J genes are TRBV5-1 and TRBJ2-3; D perhaps matches TRBD2 (6 bases). Trimming left V 2 bases short and J 2 bases short, with 15 bases between. The CDR3 runs to 16 residues. CDR1 and CDR2 (germline): SGHRS, YFSETQ. CDR3 amino acids: CASSLPRDWATDTQYF. The CDR3 DNA follows: TGCGCCAGCAGCTTACCCCGGGACTGGGCCACAGATACGCAGTATTTT. The complete variable domain, with remaining parts taken from reference TRBV5-1 and TRBJ2-3, reads KAGVTQTPRYLIKTRGQQVTLSCSPISGHRSVSWYQQTPGQGLQFLFEYFSETQRNKGNFPGRFSGRQFSNSRSEMNVSTLELGDSALYLCASSLPRDWATDTQYFGPGTRLTVL.

This chain uses TRBV6-1 with TRBJ1-4; D is uncertain. V was shortened by 2 bases and J by 4 bases, with 14 bases between the two germline ends. The CDR3 is 16 residues long. Looked up from germline, CDR1 is MNHNS and CDR2 is SASEGT. CDR3 region: CASSEQQPFFNEKLFF. In DNA, the CDR3 is TGTGCCAGCAGTGAACAACAGCCTTTCTTTAATGAAAAACTGTTTTTT.

This clone was seen more than once but under ten times. This chain links TRBV9 with TRBJ1-4, with D possibly being TRBD1 (5 bases). V dropped 4 bases and J dropped 6 bases, with 16 bases sitting between them. The CDR3 consists of 15 residues. The germline gives CDR1 SGDLS, CDR2 YYNGEE. CDR3 residues: CASSLSRATHEKLFF. The CDR3 DNA follows: TGTGCCAGCAGCCTCAGCAGGGCTACTCATGAAAAACTGTTTTTT.

The rearrangement uses TRBV27 and TRBJ1-1, with TRBD1 matching 10 bases. The CDR3 extends over 16 amino acids. Germline values: CDR1 MNHEY, CDR2 SMNVEV (reference sequence). J lost 4 bases, V lost 2 bases, and 7 bases had no gene match. Written as DNA, the CDR3 is TGTGCCAGCAGTTTACTGGGACAGGGGTTTGGCACTGAAGCTTTCTTT. Encoded protein: CASSLLGQGFGTEAFF.

This clone was picked up a small number of times. This chain connects TRBV6-4 to TRBJ2-3; D might be TRBD2 (6 bases). With 3 bases removed from V and 4 bases from J, the gap between germline ends came to 17 bases. The CDR3 has 16 residues. Germline lookup yields CDR1 MRHNA and CDR2 SNTAGT. The CDR3 region is CASSEFARGKADTQYF. Here the CDR3 DNA reads TGTGCCAGCAGTGAGTTCGCTCGCGGGAAGGCAGATACGCAGTATTTT.

Concerning this clone itself: The same CDR3 can be traced to other DNA sequences in this sample. V is TRBV5-1 and J is TRBJ2-3; possible D gene TRBD2, 7 bases. The CDR3 runs 15 residues. Germline loops: CDR1 SGHRS, CDR2 YFSETQ. Trimming shortened V by 1 base and J by 5 bases, and 14 bases separated the two germline ends. The CDR3 DNA sequence: TGCGCCAGCAGCTTGAATGGGGGGGGGCTAGATACGCAGTATTTT. Translating it yields CASSLNGGGLDTQYF.

Worth noting for this clone: Additional DNA sequences in this sample encode the identical CDR3. The chain joins TRBV9 to TRBJ1-6, with D possibly matching TRBD1 (6 bases). This CDR3 has 15 amino acids. V was pared by 4 bases and J by 5 bases, with 13 bases between. Germline lookup yields CDR1 SGDLS and CDR2 YYNGEE. CDR3 in amino acids: CASSTGTGNNSPLHF. CDR3 DNA: TGTGCCAGCAGCACAGGGACGGGGAATAATTCACCCCTCCACTTT. The variable domain in full, completed from reference TRBV9 and TRBJ1-6, reads DSGVTQTPKHLITATGQRVTLRCSPRSGDLSVYWYQQSLDQGLQFLIQYYNGEERAKGNILERFSAQQFPDLHSELNLSSLELGDSALYFCASSTGTGNNSPLHFGNGTRLTVT.

This chain links TRBV6-5 with TRBJ1-2; 7 nucleotides match TRBD1. The CDR3 contains 16 residues. Trimming took 0 bases from V and 2 from J; bases not matched to a gene: 6. CDR1 and CDR2 (germline): MNHEY, SVGAGI. Here the CDR3 reads CASSYSPTGANYGYTF. The CDR3 DNA follows: TGTGCCAGCAGTTACTCGCCAACAGGGGCCAACTATGGCTACACCTTC.

The chain recombines TRBV15 with TRBJ2-7, with D unresolved. Trimming took off 1 base at V and 3 bases at J, with 10 bases between the two ends. The CDR3 length is 14 residues. Germline assignment: CDR1 LNHNV and CDR2 YYDKDF (reference sequence). The CDR3 spells CATSRAISGYEQYF. DNA for the CDR3: TGTGCCACCAGCAGAGCCATCTCCGGCTACGAGCAGTACTTC.

The CDR3 DNA reads TGTGCCAGCTCACTAGAGCGGGGCGCGAACACCGGGGAGCTGTTTTTT. Protein: CASSLERGANTGELFF. This rearrangement joins TRBV18 to TRBJ2-2, with 7 bases lining up with TRBD2. With 4 bases clipped from V and 0 bases from J, the junction kept 5 bases outside the gene matches. Per the germline V gene, CDR1 is KGHSH and CDR2 is LQKENI. The CDR3 length is 16 residues.